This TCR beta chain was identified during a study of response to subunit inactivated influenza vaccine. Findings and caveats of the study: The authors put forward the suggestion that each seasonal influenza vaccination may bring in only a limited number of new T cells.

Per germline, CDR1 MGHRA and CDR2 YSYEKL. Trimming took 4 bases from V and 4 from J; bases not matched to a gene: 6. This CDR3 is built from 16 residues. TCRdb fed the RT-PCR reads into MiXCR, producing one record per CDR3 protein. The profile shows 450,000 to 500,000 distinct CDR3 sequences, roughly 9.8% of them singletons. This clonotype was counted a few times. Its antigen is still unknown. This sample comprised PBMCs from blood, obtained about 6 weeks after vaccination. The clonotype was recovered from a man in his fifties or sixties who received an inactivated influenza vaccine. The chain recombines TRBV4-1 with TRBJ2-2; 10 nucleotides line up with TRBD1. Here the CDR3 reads CASSRGQGGPTGELFF. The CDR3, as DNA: TGCGCCAGCAGCCGAGGACAGGGGGGCCCCACCGGGGAGCTGTTTTTT.